This T cell receptor beta chain was found in a study of Graves' ophthalmopathy and Graves' hyperthyroidism. Transcripts of RNA were the source for amplifying TCR beta CDR3 regions. The authors performed first-round RT-PCR with HTBI primers and then a second-round multiplex PCR. TCRdb used MiXCR to reprocess the multiplex PCR reads, holding one entry per CDR3 protein. Here the sample spans 350,000 to 450,000 distinct CDR3 sequences, around 20% being singletons. Germline V gene data show CDR1 as MNHEY and CDR2 as SVGEGT. The ends lost 6 bases at V and 4 bases at J; junction bases unmatched: 5. This CDR3 region has 14 residues. This clonotype was found many times.

This chain joins TRBV6-2 or TRBV6-3 and TRBJ2-2; 7 nucleotides align to TRBD2. The sequence was obtained from a woman younger than 35 with Graves' ophthalmopathy. The specimen was peripheral blood. The CDR3 DNA reads TGTGCCAGCAGAATCGGGACTATCACCGGGGAGCTGTTTTTT. It specifies CASRIGTITGELFF.